The sequence of this TCR beta chain was determined in a study of lymphopenia after photon versus proton radiotherapy. Points from the study as a whole: Under photons, naive T cells and diversity fell while effector/memory populations rose. A bigger post-nadir fall in TCR diversity correlated inversely with survival time in deceased patients.

The length of the CDR3 is 15 residues. Germline values: CDR1 SGHRS, CDR2 YFSETQ. V was clipped by 5 bases and J by 0 bases, with 13 bases between them. Turning to this clone: The antigen is undetermined.

Sequenced by immunoSEQ multiplex PCR; TCRdb stores in-frame clones only, minus some. The sample records more than 45,000 clones, roughly 84% being singletons. The sample was peripheral blood, taken from a patient treated with proton-based radiotherapy. The TCR was taken from a man aged 55 to 70 with pancreatic cancer. The gene calls are TRBV5-1 and TRBJ2-3; tentative D call: TRBD2 (6 bases). In DNA, the CDR3 is TGCGCCAGCAGTTTTGGAAGCGGGAGCACAGATACGCAGTATTTT. It encodes CASSFGSGSTDTQYF.